This TCR beta chain stems from a study of blood T cell repertoires in COVID-19. The overall study: Samples came from the United States, Italy and Spain, spanning acute and convalescent COVID-19. The cDNA or gDNA used as material had been derived from T cells, B-cell-depleted T cells, or PBMCs.

The protocol was immunoSEQ multiplex PCR, while the TCRdb copy is restricted to in-frame clones and leaves out a portion. Of about 260,000 clones listed, around 90% are singletons. Germline V gene lookup returns CDR1 MNHEY and CDR2 SMNVEV (reference sequence). Trimming removed 2 bases at V and 0 bases at J, with 10 bases between. This CDR3 contains 15 residues. The TCR sequence derives from a woman aged 40 to 49 with acute or convalescent COVID-19. The genes are TRBV27 and TRBJ2-5; D might be TRBD2 (6 bases). Sequenced input: peripheral blood. CDR3 residues: CASSLDTSHQETQYF. The CDR3 DNA reads as TGTGCCAGCAGTTTAGACACTAGCCACCAAGAGACCCAGTACTTC.